The 11 T cell receptor beta chains below all came from one sample that was sequenced in a study of T-cell memory formation after mild COVID-19 (dated by TCRdb to the early 2020s). Preparation of the library involved 5' RACE. Instrument used: Illumina NovaSeq 6000. TCRdb applied fastp at Q25 and MiXCR to the public reads, then kept only in-frame beta chains. Under each unique CDR3 protein, matching rows form one entry showing the most common genes and DNA. In all, the sample holds around 250,000 distinct CDR3 sequences, and roughly 9.4% of those were seen once. Jointly, the top ten make up around 21% of the sample. The sequenced sample was PBMCs or a T cell subset sorted from them (not recorded which). Source of these receptors: a man between 18 and 35 years old who had mild COVID-19 (a few samples of this study predate the infection). The sample titles of this study are shuffled in the database, so cell type and time point are left out; the donor was told from shared clones.

The chain has TRBV29-1 and TRBJ1-1; D is unresolved. The germline V and J ends were trimmed by 6 bases and 3 bases, with 14 bases remaining between them. Germline values: CDR1 SQVTM, CDR2 ANQGSEA. This CDR3 has 13 residues. CDR3 sequence: CSVYPTVYTEAFF. In DNA, the CDR3 is TGCAGCGTCTACCCGACCGTGTACACTGAAGCTTTCTTT.

This chain joins TRBV11-2 and TRBJ2-5; TRBD2 matches 9 bases. V gave up 1 base and J gave up 2 bases; unmatched junction bases: 5. Germline V gene sequence: CDR1 SGHAT, CDR2 FQNNGV. The CDR3 consists of 16 residues. The CDR3 DNA reads TGTGCCAGCAGCTTAGTTCGGCTAGCGGGACAAGAGACCCAGTACTTC. This translates into CASSLVRLAGQETQYF.

This clonotype was detected a few times. The chain has TRBV5-1 and TRBJ2-1, with 15 positions matching TRBD2. The CDR3 length is 17 residues. The ends lost 4 bases at V and 2 bases at J; junction bases unmatched: 4. CDR1 is SGHRS and CDR2 is YFSETQ in the germline V gene. CDR3 residues: CASSQGLAGGTYNEQFF. The CDR3 nucleotides read TGCGCCAGCAGCCAGGGACTAGCGGGGGGCACCTACAATGAGCAGTTCTTC.

This clonotype was recorded a few times. The CDR3 DNA is TGTGCCAGCAGCTTCCGACAGGTGGGGAGAGGCTATGGCTACACCTTC. It is translated as CASSFRQVGRGYGYTF. V is TRBV7-2 and J is TRBJ1-2, with D tentatively TRBD1 (6 bases). Germline assignment: CDR1 SGHTA and CDR2 FQGNSA. This CDR3 comprises 16 residues. V was shortened by 3 bases and J by 4 bases, with 18 bases between the two germline ends.

This clonotype was counted only a few times. The gene calls are TRBV5-1 and TRBJ2-5; D is perhaps TRBD1 or TRBD2 (5 bases each). The V end lost 4 bases, the J end lost 5 bases, and 18 bases lay between the germline ends. The germline V gene has CDR1 SGHRS and CDR2 YFSETQ. The CDR3 runs 15 residues. The CDR3 loop is CASSLTYGTRETQYF. As DNA, the CDR3 is TGCGCCAGCAGCCTAACGTACGGGACGCGGGAGACCCAGTACTTC.

This clonotype was detected a few times. The genes are TRBV20-1 and TRBJ2-3; TRBD2 matches at 8 bases. CDR3 length equals 13 residues. Germline assignment: CDR1 DFQATT and CDR2 SNEGSKA (reference sequence). The CDR3 here is CSLRGGLTDTQYF. CDR3 DNA sequence: TGCAGCCTCCGGGGGGGGCTTACAGATACGCAGTATTTT.

The chain employs TRBV10-3 and TRBJ2-3; 10 positions agree with TRBD2. Germline values: CDR1 ENHRY, CDR2 SYGVKD. CDR3 length: 13 amino acids. J lost 1 base, V lost 8 bases, and 0 bases had no gene match. CDR3 loop: CAIGLAGTDTQYF. CDR3 DNA sequence: TGTGCCATCGGACTAGCGGGCACAGATACGCAGTATTTT.

This clonotype showed up just a few times. The chain recombines TRBV4-3 with TRBJ1-2; TRBD1 is a possible D gene (5 bases). The germline V and J ends were trimmed by 4 bases and 8 bases, with 11 bases remaining between them. This CDR3 is 12 amino acids long. In germline, CDR1 is LGHNA, CDR2 YSLEER. The CDR3 DNA reads as TGCGCCAGCAGCCTCGGGACCGGCGGCTACACCTTC. Translation gives CASSLGTGGYTF.

This clonotype was found a few times. The gene calls are TRBV6-6 and TRBJ2-5; possible D gene TRBD2, 5 bases. This CDR3 is 14 amino acids long. Germline V gene sequence: CDR1 MNHNY, CDR2 SVGAGI (reference sequence). Between the trimmed V and J ends, which lost 8 bases and 1 base, there was a span of 14 bases. The CDR3 protein is CASGKSGFQETQYF. The CDR3 DNA follows: TGTGCCAGCGGAAAGAGCGGTTTCCAAGAGACCCAGTACTTC.

The chain combines TRBV6-6 with TRBJ1-6; D may be TRBD1 (6 bases). V gave up 0 bases and J gave up 0 bases, with 9 bases separating them. The length of the CDR3 is 17 residues. Germline CDR1 and CDR2: MNHNY and SVGAGI (reference sequence). For the CDR3, the DNA is TGTGCCAGCAGTTACTCGGGGACAAGCTCCTATAATTCACCCCTCCACTTT. The encoded protein is CASSYSGTSSYNSPLHF.

A few counts support this clonotype. V is TRBV18 and J is TRBJ2-1; TRBD2 matches at 9 bases. With 0 bases clipped from V and 8 bases from J, the junction kept 5 bases outside the gene matches. Germline V CDR1 and CDR2: KGHSH, LQKENI. This CDR3 comprises 15 residues. The CDR3 DNA reads TGTGCCAGCTCACCACCCAGCGGGGGGTTCCATGAGCAGTTCTTC. It specifies CASSPPSGGFHEQFF.